The T cell receptor (beta chain) described here comes from a study of T cells in Graves' hyperthyroidism and ophthalmopathy. Study information: Peripheral blood collection took place at initial diagnosis, before any treatment.

The CDR3 covers 15 residues. V lost 6 bases to trimming and J lost 4 bases; unmatched junction nucleotides: 8. Germline V lookup: CDR1 MNHNS, CDR2 SASEGT. Regions amplified from RNA transcripts were the TCR beta CDR3 regions. The HTBI primer set drove a first-round RT-PCR of the TCR CDR3. TCRdb independently ran MiXCR on the multiplex PCR reads; one entry per CDR3 protein. This sample has hundreds of thousands of distinct CDR3 sequences, with 14% found just once. Patients between 18 and 65 years old had hyperthyroidism, newly diagnosed and lasting under 2 months. As to this clonotype: The antigen is not known.

Study conclusions and caveats: Most thyroid clonotypes expanded above 0.001 appeared in blood too. Researchers report that a 13 V-J model separated ophthalmopathy from stable hyperthyroidism.

The chain combines TRBV6-1 with TRBJ2-3; 9 bases fit TRBD1. This receptor was identified in a woman in her late teens or twenties with Graves' hyperthyroidism. Material: blood. In DNA form, the CDR3 reads TGTGCCAGCAGCCTAGGACAGGGGAGCGCAGATACGCAGTATTTT. Its protein is CASSLGQGSADTQYF.